This TCR beta chain was sequenced during a study of cytomegalovirus exposure and HLA in healthy donors. Study-wide results and limits: It has been reported that TCR beta sequences accurately predicted the HLA-A and HLA-B alleles of most subjects.

The CDR3 runs to 12 residues. CDR1 is SQVTM and CDR2 is ANQGSEA in the germline V gene. Between the trimmed V and J ends, which lost 7 bases and 0 bases, there was a span of 10 bases. Primers: 60 Vbeta forward and 13 Jbeta reverse. The data were produced by immunoSEQ multiplex PCR, yet TCRdb's version contains in-frame clones alone and is incomplete. The profile covers about 140,000 clones, with 80% appearing a single time and just over 4.5% taken by the ten largest. In regard to this clone: As yet, its antigen is unknown.

The rearrangement uses TRBV29-1 and TRBJ2-7; D is unclear. The sequence was obtained from a middle-aged man in good health and CMV-seronegative. The source material was PBMCs. The CDR3 DNA follows: TGCAGCGGATACACCAGCTCCTACGAGCAGTACTTC. It codes for CSGYTSSYEQYF.